This T cell receptor beta chain was retrieved from a study of cytomegalovirus exposure and HLA in healthy donors. The PCR employed 60 Vbeta primers together with 13 Jbeta primers. TCRdb's table, derived via immunoSEQ multiplex PCR, lists solely in-frame clones and lacks some. This sample carries 150,000 to 200,000 clones, approximately 80% of them seen once, and the ten largest clones take around 2.8%. The germline gives CDR1 KGHSH, CDR2 LQKENI. V gave up 8 bases and J gave up 0 bases; unmatched junction bases: 7. This CDR3 is built from 14 residues. The chain links TRBV18 to TRBJ2-7, with 7 nucleotides matching TRBD2. The material sequenced was PBMCs. The clonotype originates from a woman aged 35 to 49 in good health and CMV-seropositive. The CDR3 DNA sequence: TGTGCCAGCACGCCAGGGACTACCTCCTACGAGCAGTACTTC. Its translation is CASTPGTTSYEQYF.